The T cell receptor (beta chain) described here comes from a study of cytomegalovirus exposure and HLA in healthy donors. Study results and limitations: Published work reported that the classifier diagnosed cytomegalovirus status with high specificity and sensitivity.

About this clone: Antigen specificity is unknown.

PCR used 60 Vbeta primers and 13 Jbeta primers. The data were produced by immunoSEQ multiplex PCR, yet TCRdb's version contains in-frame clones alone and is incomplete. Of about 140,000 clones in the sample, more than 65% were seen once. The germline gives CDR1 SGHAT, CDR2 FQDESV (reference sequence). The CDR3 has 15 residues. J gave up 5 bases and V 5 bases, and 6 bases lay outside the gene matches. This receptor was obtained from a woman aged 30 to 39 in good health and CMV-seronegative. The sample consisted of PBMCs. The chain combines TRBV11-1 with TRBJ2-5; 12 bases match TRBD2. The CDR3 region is CASSVRLAGEETQYF. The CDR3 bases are TGTGCCAGCAGCGTCCGACTAGCGGGAGAGGAGACCCAGTACTTC.